The clone carrying this T cell receptor beta chain has a handful of counts. Its antigen is unknown. The sample originates from a study of blood T cells in healthy people across ages. Germline-derived CDR1 and CDR2 are SGHRS and YFSETQ. This CDR3 has 17 amino acids. Losses at the gene ends were 3 bases for V and 6 bases for J; bases not matched to a gene: 15. A J-beta primer mix and a sample-barcoded 5' primer were used in a second PCR of roughly 7 to 12 cycles. TCRdb re-analysed the 5' RACE reads in MiXCR, keeping a single row per CDR3 protein. The sample contains about 1 million distinct CDR3 sequences, around 27% of which appear only once. General observations from the study: In long-lived donors, naive CD4+ cell counts and diversity exceeded those of aged donors.

These data were likewise used in another study, on T cells of mothers and their children.

V and J are TRBV5-1 and TRBJ2-1, with TRBD2 matching 7 bases. The source of this sequence is a girl aged 2-15 years in good health. Material: blood. CDR3 sequence reads: CASSWRLVGGTGNEQFF. In DNA, the CDR3 is TGCGCCAGCAGCTGGCGGCTAGTGGGAGGGACCGGCAATGAGCAGTTCTTC.